Below are 3 T cell receptor beta chains sequenced from a single sample in a study of OX40 agonist ivuxolimab in advanced cancers. The protocol was immunoSEQ multiplex PCR, while the TCRdb copy is restricted to in-frame clones and leaves out a portion. The sample lists around 84,000 clones, around 93% occurring once. This specimen was CD4+ or CD8+ T cells sorted from blood, taken in a trial of the OX40 agonist ivuxolimab. The receptors come from an adult with an advanced solid tumor such as melanoma, head and neck, liver or kidney cancer.

Here the CDR3 DNA reads TGTGCCAGCAGCTCTTTTTCCTACGAGCAGTACTTC. The encoded protein is CASSSFSYEQYF. The chain combines TRBV7-2 with TRBJ2-7; no definite D call. CDR3 size: 12 residues. V was shortened by 4 bases and J by 1 base, with 5 bases between the two germline ends. The germline CDR1 and CDR2 sequences are SGHTA and FQGNSA.

The chain is built from TRBV5-8 and TRBJ2-7; D may be TRBD1 (5 bases). CDR1 and CDR2 (germline): SGHTS, YDEGEE. The CDR3 has 14 residues. Trimming left V 0 bases short and J 3 bases short, with 10 bases between. As DNA, the CDR3 is TGTGCCAGCAGCTTGGGGCAGGGCGTCTACGAGCAGTACTTC. It is translated as CASSLGQGVYEQYF.

The gene calls are TRBV29-1 and TRBJ1-1; weak D call: TRBD1 (5 bases). V was clipped by 4 bases and J by 0 bases, with 15 bases between them. The CDR3 totals 15 residues. Germline CDR1 SQVTM, CDR2 ANQGSEA. CDR3 nucleotides: TGCAGCGTTGCTCTTCCAGGGCTCATGAACACTGAAGCTTTCTTT. Protein product: CSVALPGLMNTEAFF. Full variable domain (rest looked up from reference TRBV29-1 and TRBJ1-1): SAVISQKPSRDICQRGTSLTIQCQVDSQVTMMFWYRQQPGQSLTLIATANQGSEATYESGFVIDKFPISRPNLTFSTLTVSNMSPEDSSIYLCSVALPGLMNTEAFFGQGTRLTVV.